This passage covers 3 T cell receptor beta chains from one sample sequenced in a study of blood T cell repertoires in COVID-19. The data were produced by immunoSEQ multiplex PCR, yet TCRdb's version contains in-frame clones alone and is incomplete. The sample yields 250,000 to 350,000 clones, roughly 85% seen once. The sequencing input was PBMCs or T cells enriched from blood (not recorded which). These receptors originate from a woman aged 45-65 years who had recovered from COVID-19.

This clone was found once. This chain links TRBV7-2 with TRBJ2-7, with D possibly TRBD2 on 6 matching bases. Trimming cost V 6 bases and J 0 bases, with 12 bases left between them. The V gene's germline CDR1 is SGHTA and CDR2 FQGNSA. This CDR3 region has 14 residues. CDR3 coding DNA: TGTGCCAGCAGGAAAGCGGGCCGCTCCTACGAGCAGTACTTC. It translates to CASRKAGRSYEQYF.

The chain joins TRBV7-2 to TRBJ1-1; D uncertain. Germline-derived CDR1 and CDR2 are SGHTA and FQGNSA. The CDR3 extends over 15 amino acids. V was pared by 7 bases and J by 0 bases, with 15 bases between. CDR3 sequence reads: CASTRRALMNTEAFF. CDR3 coding DNA: TGTGCCAGCACCCGGCGGGCCCTCATGAACACTGAAGCTTTCTTT.

This chain joins TRBV5-6 and TRBJ1-2; 8 nucleotides agree with TRBD1. Trimming at V came to 2 bases and at J to 5 bases, leaving 14 bases not matched to a gene. The CDR3 length is 17 residues. Germline CDR1 reads SGHDT; CDR2 reads YYEEEE. CDR3 region: CASSFGQNNQGAYGYTF. The CDR3 DNA sequence: TGTGCCAGCAGCTTCGGACAAAACAATCAGGGGGCGTATGGCTACACCTTC.